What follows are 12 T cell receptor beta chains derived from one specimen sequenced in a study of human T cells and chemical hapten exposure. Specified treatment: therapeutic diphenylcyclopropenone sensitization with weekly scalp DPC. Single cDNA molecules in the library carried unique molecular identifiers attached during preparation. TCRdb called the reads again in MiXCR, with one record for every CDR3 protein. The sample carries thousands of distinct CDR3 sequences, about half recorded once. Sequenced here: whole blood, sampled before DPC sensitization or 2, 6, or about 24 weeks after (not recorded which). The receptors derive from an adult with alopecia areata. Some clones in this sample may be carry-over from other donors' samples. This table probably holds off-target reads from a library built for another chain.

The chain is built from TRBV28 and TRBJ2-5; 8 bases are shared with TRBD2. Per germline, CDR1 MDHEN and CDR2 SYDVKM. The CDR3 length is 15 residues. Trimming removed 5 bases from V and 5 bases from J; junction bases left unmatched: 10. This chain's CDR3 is CASSPAHSGVETQYF. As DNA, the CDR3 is TGTGCCAGCAGTCCCGCTCATAGCGGGGTTGAGACCCAGTACTTC. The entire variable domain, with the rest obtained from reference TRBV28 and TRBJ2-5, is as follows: DVKVTQSSRYLVKRTGEKVFLECVQDMDHENMFWYRQDPGLGLRLIYFSYDVKMKEKGDIPEGYSVSREKKERFSLILESASTNQTSMYLCASSPAHSGVETQYFGPGTRLLVL.

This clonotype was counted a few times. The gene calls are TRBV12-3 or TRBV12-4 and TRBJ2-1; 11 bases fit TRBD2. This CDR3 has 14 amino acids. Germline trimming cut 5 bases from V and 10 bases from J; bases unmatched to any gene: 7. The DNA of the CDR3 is TGTGCCAGCAGTCTTAGCGGGGGGGCGAGGGAGCAGTTCTTC. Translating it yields CASSLSGGAREQFF.

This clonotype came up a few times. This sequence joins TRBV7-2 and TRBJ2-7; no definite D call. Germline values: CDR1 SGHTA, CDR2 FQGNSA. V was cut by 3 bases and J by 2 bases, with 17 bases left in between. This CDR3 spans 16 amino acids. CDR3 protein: CASSLARFVQTYEQYF. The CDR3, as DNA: TGTGCCAGCAGCTTGGCCAGGTTCGTCCAAACCTACGAGCAGTACTTC.

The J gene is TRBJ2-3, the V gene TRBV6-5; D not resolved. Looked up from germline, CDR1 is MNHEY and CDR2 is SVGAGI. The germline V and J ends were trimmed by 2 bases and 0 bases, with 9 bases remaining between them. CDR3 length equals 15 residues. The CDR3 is CASSYTRSSTDTQYF. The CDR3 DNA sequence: TGTGCCAGCAGTTACACCCGATCTAGCACAGATACGCAGTATTTT.

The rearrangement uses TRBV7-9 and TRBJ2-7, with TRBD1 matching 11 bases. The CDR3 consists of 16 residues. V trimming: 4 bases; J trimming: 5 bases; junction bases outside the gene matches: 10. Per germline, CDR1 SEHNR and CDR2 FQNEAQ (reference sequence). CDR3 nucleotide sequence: TGTGCCAGCAGCTCCTCTTCGGACAGGGGGCCCAACGAGCAGTACTTC. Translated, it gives CASSSSSDRGPNEQYF.

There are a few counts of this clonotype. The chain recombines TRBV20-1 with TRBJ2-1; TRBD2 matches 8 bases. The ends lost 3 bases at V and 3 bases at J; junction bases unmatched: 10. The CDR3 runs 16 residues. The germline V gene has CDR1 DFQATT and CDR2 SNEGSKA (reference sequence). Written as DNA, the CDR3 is TGCAGTGCTAGTAAAAGGGCACGGGGGGGCTACAATGAGCAGTTCTTC. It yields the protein CSASKRARGGYNEQFF.

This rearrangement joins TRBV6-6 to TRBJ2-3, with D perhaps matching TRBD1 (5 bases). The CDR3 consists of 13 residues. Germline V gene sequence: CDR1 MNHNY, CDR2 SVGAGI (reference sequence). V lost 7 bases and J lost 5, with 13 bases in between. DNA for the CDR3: TGTGCCAGCACCATTTCAGGGAAAGATACGCAGTATTTT. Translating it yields CASTISGKDTQYF.

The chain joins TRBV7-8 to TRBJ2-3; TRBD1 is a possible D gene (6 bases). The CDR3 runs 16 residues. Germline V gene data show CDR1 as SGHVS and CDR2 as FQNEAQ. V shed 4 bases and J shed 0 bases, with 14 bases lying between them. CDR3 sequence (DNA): TGTGCCAGCAGCTCAACTGGACAGTCTAGCACAGATACGCAGTATTTT. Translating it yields CASSSTGQSSTDTQYF.

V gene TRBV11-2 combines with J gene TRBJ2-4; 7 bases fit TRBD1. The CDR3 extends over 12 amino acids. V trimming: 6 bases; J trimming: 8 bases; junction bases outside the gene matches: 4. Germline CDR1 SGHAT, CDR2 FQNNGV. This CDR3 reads CASRWDSHIQYF. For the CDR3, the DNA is TGTGCCAGCAGGTGGGACAGCCACATTCAGTACTTC.

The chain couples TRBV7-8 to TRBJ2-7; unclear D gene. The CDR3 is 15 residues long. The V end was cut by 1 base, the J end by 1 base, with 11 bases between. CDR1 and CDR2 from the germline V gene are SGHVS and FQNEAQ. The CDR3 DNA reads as TGTGCCAGCAGCTTAGTTAGTCAGTTTTCCTACGAGCAGTACTTC. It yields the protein CASSLVSQFSYEQYF.

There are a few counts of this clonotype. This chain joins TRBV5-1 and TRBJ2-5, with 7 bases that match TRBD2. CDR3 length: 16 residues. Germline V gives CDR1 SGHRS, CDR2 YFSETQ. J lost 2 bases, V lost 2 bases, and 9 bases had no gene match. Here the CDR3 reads CASSLLARAGQETQYF. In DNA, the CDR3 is TGCGCCAGCAGCTTACTAGCGCGCGCGGGACAAGAGACCCAGTACTTC.

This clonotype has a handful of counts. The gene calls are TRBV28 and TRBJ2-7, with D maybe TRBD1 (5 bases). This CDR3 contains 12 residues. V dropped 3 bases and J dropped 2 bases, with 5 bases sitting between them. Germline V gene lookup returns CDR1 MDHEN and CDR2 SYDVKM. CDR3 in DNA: TGTGCCAGCAGTTTGACAGCCTACGAGCAGTACTTC. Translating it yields CASSLTAYEQYF.